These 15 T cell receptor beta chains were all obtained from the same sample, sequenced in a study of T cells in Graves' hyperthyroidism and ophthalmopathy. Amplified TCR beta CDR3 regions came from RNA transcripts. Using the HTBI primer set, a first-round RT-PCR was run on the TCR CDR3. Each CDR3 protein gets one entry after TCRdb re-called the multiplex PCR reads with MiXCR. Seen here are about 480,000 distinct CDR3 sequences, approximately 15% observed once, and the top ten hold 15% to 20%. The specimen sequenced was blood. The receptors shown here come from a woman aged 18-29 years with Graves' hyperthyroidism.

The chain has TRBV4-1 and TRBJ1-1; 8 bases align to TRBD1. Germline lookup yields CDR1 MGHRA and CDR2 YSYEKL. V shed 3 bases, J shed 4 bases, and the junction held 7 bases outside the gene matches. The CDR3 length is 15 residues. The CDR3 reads CASSQAITGGTEAFF. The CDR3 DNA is TGCGCCAGCAGCCAGGCAATAACAGGGGGCACTGAAGCTTTCTTT.

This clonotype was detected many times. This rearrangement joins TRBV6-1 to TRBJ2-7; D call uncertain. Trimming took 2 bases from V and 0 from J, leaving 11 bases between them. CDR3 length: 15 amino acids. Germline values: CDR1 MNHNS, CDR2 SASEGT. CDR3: CASSESRSSSYEQYF. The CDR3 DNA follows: TGTGCCAGCAGTGAAAGCAGGTCTAGCTCCTACGAGCAGTACTTC.

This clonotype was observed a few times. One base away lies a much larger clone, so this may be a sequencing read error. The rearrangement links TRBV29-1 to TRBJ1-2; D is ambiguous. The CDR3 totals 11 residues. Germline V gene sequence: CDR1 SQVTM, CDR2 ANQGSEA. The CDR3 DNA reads TGCAGCGTTGAGAAGGTGGATGGCCACACCTTC. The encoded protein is CSVEKVDGHTF.

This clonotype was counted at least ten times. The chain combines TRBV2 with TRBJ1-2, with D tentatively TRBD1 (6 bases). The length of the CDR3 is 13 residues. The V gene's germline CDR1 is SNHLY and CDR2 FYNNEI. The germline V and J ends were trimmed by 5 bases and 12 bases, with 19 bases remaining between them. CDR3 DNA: TGTGCCAGCAGTCACGGGACACCAGAGATGGACACCTTC. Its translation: CASSHGTPEMDTF.

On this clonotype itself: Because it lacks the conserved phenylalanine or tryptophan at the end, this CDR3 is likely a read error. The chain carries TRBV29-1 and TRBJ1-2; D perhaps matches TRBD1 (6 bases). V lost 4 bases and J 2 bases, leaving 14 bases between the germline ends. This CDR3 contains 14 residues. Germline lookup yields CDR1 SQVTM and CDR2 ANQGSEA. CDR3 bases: TGCAGCGTTGCGGGGGATCAGGGGAACTATGGCTACACCCTC. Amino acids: CSVAGDQGNYGYTL.

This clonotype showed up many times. The CDR3 sequence: CASGTGGGYEQYV. The CDR3 DNA reads as TGTGCCAGCGGCACAGGGGGAGGATACGAGCAGTACGTC. This rearrangement joins TRBV7-9 to TRBJ2-7; 8 bases are shared with TRBD1. Germline lookup yields CDR1 SEHNR and CDR2 FQNEAQ (reference sequence). Germline trimming cut 8 bases from V and 4 bases from J; bases unmatched to any gene: 7. This CDR3 contains 13 residues.

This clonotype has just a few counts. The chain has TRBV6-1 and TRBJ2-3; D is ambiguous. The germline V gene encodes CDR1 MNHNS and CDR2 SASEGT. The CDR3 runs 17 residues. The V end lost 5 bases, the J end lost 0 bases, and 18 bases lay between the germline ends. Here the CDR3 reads CASSRRSTYISTDTQYF. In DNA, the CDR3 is TGTGCCAGCAGTCGACGGAGCACTTACATAAGCACAGATACGCAGTATTTT.

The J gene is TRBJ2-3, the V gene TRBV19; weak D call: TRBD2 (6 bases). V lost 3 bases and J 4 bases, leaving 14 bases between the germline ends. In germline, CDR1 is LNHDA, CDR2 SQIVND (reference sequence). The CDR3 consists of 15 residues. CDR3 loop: CASSIQRSSADTQYF. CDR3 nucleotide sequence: TGTGCCAGTAGTATCCAGCGGTCTAGCGCAGATACGCAGTATTTT. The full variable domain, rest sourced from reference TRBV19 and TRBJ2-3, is DGGITQSPKYLFRKEGQNVTLSCEQNLNHDAMYWYRQDPGQGLRLIYYSQIVNDFQKGDIAEGYSVSREKKESFPLTVTSAQKNPTAFYLCASSIQRSSADTQYFGPGTRLTVL.

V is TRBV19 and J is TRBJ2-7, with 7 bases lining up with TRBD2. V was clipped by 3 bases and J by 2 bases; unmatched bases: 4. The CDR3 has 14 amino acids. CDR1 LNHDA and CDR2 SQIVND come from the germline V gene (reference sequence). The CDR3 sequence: CASSIGLAAYEQYF. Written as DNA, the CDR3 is TGTGCCAGTAGTATTGGGCTAGCGGCCTACGAGCAGTACTTC. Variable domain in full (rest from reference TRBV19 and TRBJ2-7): DGGITQSPKYLFRKEGQNVTLSCEQNLNHDAMYWYRQDPGQGLRLIYYSQIVNDFQKGDIAEGYSVSREKKESFPLTVTSAQKNPTAFYLCASSIGLAAYEQYFGPGTRLTVT.

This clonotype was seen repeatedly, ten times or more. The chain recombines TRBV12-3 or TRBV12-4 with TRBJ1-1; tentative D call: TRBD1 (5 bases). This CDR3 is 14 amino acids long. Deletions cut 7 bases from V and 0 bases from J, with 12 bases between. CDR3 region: CASTPQELNTEAFF. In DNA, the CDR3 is TGTGCCAGCACCCCACAGGAGCTGAACACTGAAGCTTTCTTT.

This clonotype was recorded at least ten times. DNA of the CDR3: TGTGCCAGCATCCTGCAATCGAATCAGCCCCAGCATTTT. Protein product: CASILQSNQPQHF. The chain is built from TRBV7-2 and TRBJ1-5; D unclear. Germline V gene sequence: CDR1 SGHTA, CDR2 FQGNSA. This CDR3 region has 13 residues. The V end lost 7 bases, the J end lost 4 bases, and 11 bases lay between the germline ends.

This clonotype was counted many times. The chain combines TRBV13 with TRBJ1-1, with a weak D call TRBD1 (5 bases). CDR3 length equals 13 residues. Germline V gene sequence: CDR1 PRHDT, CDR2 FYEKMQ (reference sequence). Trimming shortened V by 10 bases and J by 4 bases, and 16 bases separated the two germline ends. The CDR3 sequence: CATGPRGITEAFF. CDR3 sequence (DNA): TGTGCCACCGGGCCTCGGGGGATCACTGAAGCTTTCTTT.

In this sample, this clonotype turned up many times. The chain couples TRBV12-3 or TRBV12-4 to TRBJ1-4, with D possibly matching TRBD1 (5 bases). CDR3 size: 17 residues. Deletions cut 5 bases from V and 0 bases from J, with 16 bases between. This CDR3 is CASSPYPQGATNEKLFF. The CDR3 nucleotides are TGTGCCAGCAGTCCCTACCCTCAAGGGGCAACTAATGAAAAACTGTTTTTT.

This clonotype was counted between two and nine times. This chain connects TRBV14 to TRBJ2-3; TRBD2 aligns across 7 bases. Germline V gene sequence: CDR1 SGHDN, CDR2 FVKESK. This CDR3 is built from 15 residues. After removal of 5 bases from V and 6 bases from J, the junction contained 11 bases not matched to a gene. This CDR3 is CASSSPGPAGDTQYF. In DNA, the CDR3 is TGTGCCAGCAGCTCCCCGGGCCCAGCGGGGGATACGCAGTATTTT.

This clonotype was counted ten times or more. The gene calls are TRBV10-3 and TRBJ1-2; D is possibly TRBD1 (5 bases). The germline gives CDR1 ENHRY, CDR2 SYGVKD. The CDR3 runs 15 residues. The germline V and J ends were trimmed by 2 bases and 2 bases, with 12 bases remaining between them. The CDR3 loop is CAISERAGLNYGYTF. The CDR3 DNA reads TGTGCCATCAGTGAGAGGGCAGGGCTCAACTATGGCTACACCTTC.